Presented here are 9 T cell receptor beta chains from one specimen sequenced in a study of Tregs in tolerant kidney transplant recipients. Mixed chimerism was transient after nonmyeloablative marrow transplants from related graft donors. The assay was immunoSEQ multiplex PCR, and TCRdb's table has in-frame clones only and misses some. The table includes more than 70,000 clones, 90% to 95% detected once. This sample comprised CD4+ T cells from blood (PBMCs), obtained 24 months after the transplant. The receptors come from a human patient who received a combined kidney and bone marrow transplant. Some of the T cells might come from the graft donor.

This clone was observed once. The chain is built from TRBV19 and TRBJ2-1; D perhaps matches TRBD2 (6 bases). V lost 3 bases and J lost 8, with 11 bases in between. The CDR3 is 13 amino acids. Germline assignment: CDR1 LNHDA and CDR2 SQIVND (reference sequence). The CDR3 sequence: CASSILAADEQFF. Here the CDR3 DNA reads TGTGCCAGTAGTATTTTAGCGGCGGATGAGCAGTTCTTC. The variable domain in full, with the rest retrieved from reference TRBV19 and TRBJ2-1, is DGGITQSPKYLFRKEGQNVTLSCEQNLNHDAMYWYRQDPGQGLRLIYYSQIVNDFQKGDIAEGYSVSREKKESFPLTVTSAQKNPTAFYLCASSILAADEQFFGPGTRLTVL.

The genes are TRBV9 and TRBJ1-1; D remains ambiguous. Germline CDR1 SGDLS, CDR2 YYNGEE. The V gene lost 0 bases and the J gene lost 9 bases, with 9 bases spanning the gap. This CDR3 comprises 12 residues. Here the CDR3 reads CASSVGRDQAFF. The CDR3 DNA sequence: TGTGCCAGCAGCGTAGGAAGAGATCAAGCTTTCTTT.

This clone has a single count. This CDR3 reads CASSPRGDSGNTIYF. In DNA, the CDR3 is TGTGCCAGCTCACCACGGGGGGACTCTGGAAACACCATATATTTT. V is TRBV18 and J is TRBJ1-3, with D tentatively TRBD1 (5 bases). The CDR3 contains 15 residues. Germline values: CDR1 KGHSH, CDR2 LQKENI. The ends were cut back, 1 base at V and 0 bases at J, with 7 bases in the middle.

The chain links TRBV19 to TRBJ2-2, with TRBD1 as a possible D gene (5 bases). The CDR3 spans 13 residues. Germline-derived CDR1 and CDR2 are LNHDA and SQIVND (reference sequence). V lost 8 bases to trimming and J lost 6 bases, with 13 bases between them. CDR3 DNA sequence: TGTGCCAGTCTGCCTCAGGGATCCGGGGAGCTGTTTTTT. Translated: CASLPQGSGELFF.

The chain recombines TRBV7-3 with TRBJ1-1; maybe TRBD1 (5 bases). The CDR3 length is 14 residues. Germline V CDR1 and CDR2: SGHTA, FQGTGA. Trimming shortened V by 2 bases and J by 2 bases, and 9 bases separated the two germline ends. The chain's CDR3 is CASSLGGANTEAFF. As DNA, the CDR3 is TGTGCCAGCAGCTTAGGAGGGGCAAACACTGAAGCTTTCTTT.

The chain carries TRBV6-1 and TRBJ1-1, with 9 bases fitting TRBD1. This CDR3 is 17 amino acids long. In germline, CDR1 is MNHNS, CDR2 SASEGT. V lost 4 bases to trimming and J lost 0 bases; unmatched junction nucleotides: 9. The CDR3 region is CASSALDRGKLNTEAFF. The DNA for the CDR3 is TGTGCCAGCAGTGCCTTGGACAGGGGTAAGCTGAACACTGAAGCTTTCTTT.

The chain combines TRBV2 with TRBJ2-1; 12 bases agree with TRBD2. Germline CDR1 and CDR2: SNHLY and FYNNEI. The CDR3 is 15 amino acids. V lost 10 bases to trimming and J lost 9 bases; unmatched junction nucleotides: 13. CDR3 in DNA: TGTGCCACCACGGGAGGGCTAGCGGGAGGGACTGAGCAGTTCTTC. Protein product: CATTGGLAGGTEQFF. Full variable domain (outside the CDR3, taken from reference TRBV2 and TRBJ2-1): EPEVTQTPSHQVTQMGQEVILRCVPISNHLYFYWYRQILGQKVEFLVSFYNNEISEKSEIFDDQFSVERPDGSNFTLKIRSTKLEDSAMYFCATTGGLAGGTEQFFGPGTRLTVL.

The chain has TRBV10-3 and TRBJ2-7; TRBD1 is a possible D gene (5 bases). Trimming stripped 3 bases from V and 7 bases from J, with 13 bases between. Germline V lookup: CDR1 ENHRY, CDR2 SYGVKD. The CDR3 is 13 amino acids. This CDR3 reads CAISESPTEEQYF. CDR3 nucleotide sequence: TGTGCCATCAGTGAATCCCCGACAGAAGAGCAGTACTTC.

The V and J genes are TRBV13 and TRBJ1-3, with D possibly being TRBD1 (6 bases). With 3 bases removed from V and 4 bases from J, the gap between germline ends came to 25 bases. The V gene's germline CDR1 is PRHDT and CDR2 FYEKMQ (reference sequence). This CDR3 region has 19 residues. This CDR3 is CASSFRIGSWQGKGNTIYF. CDR3 DNA sequence: TGTGCCAGCAGCTTCCGCATAGGGTCGTGGCAGGGGAAAGGAAACACCATATATTTT.